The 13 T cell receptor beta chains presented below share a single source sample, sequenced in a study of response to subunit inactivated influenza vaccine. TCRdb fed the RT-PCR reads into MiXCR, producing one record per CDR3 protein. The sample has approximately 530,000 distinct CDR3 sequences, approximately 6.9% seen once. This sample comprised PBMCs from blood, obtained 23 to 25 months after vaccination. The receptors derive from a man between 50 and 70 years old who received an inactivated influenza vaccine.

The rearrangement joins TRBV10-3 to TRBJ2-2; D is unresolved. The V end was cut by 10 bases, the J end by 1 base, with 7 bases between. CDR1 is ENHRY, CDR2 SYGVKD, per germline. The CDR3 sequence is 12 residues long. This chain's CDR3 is CATKKNTGELFF. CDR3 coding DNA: TGTGCCACCAAGAAGAACACCGGGGAGCTGTTTTTT.

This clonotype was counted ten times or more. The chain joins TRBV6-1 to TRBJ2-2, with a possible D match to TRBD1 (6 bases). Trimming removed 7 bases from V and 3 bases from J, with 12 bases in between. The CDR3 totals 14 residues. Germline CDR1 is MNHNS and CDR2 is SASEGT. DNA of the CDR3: TGTGCCAGCAAGTACAGGGTCGACACCGGGGAGCTGTTTTTT. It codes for CASKYRVDTGELFF.

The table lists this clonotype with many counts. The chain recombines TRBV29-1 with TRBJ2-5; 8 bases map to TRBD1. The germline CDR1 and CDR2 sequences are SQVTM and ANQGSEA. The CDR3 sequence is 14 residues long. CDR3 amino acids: CSADLGQGAETQYF. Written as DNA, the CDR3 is TGCAGTGCGGACCTTGGACAGGGTGCAGAGACCCAGTACTTC.

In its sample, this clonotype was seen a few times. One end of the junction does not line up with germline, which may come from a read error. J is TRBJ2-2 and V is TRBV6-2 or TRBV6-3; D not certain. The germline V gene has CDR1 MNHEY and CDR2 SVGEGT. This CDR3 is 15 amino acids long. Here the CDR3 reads CASTRTNPKTGELFF. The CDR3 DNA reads TGTGCCAGCACCCGGACGAATCCGAAAACCGGGGAGCTGTTTTTT.

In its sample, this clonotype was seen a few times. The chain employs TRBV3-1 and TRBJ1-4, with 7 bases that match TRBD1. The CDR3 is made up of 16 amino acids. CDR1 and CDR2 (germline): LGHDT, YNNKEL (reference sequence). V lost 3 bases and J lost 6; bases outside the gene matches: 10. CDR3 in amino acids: CASSQEQGLNDEKLFF. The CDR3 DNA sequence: TGTGCCAGCAGCCAGGAACAGGGGCTTAATGATGAAAAACTGTTTTTT.

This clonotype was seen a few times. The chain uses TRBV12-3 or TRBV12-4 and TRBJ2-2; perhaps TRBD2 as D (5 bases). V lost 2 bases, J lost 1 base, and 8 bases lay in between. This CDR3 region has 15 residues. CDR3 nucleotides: TGTGCCAGCAGTTTAAGGAGCGGGAACACCGGGGAGCTGTTTTTT. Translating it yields CASSLRSGNTGELFF.

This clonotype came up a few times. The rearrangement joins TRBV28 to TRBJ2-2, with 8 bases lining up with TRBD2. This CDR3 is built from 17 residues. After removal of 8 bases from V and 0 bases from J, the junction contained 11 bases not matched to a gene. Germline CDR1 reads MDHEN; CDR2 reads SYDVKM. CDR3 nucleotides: TGTGCCAGCTCCAAACATATAGCGGGGTCGAACACCGGGGAGCTGTTTTTT. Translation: CASSKHIAGSNTGELFF.

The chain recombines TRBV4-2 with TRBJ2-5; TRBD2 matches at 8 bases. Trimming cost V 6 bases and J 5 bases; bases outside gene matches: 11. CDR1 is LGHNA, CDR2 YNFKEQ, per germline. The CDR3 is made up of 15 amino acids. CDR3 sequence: CASRDTRTSSETQYF. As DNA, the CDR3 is TGTGCCAGCAGGGACACGAGGACTAGCTCGGAGACCCAGTACTTC.

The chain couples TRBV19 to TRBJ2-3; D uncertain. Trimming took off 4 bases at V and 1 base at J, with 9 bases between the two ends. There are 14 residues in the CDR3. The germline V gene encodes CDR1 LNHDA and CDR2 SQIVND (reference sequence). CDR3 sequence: CASSTIRGTDTQYF. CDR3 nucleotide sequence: TGTGCCAGTAGTACCATTAGGGGCACAGATACGCAGTATTTT.

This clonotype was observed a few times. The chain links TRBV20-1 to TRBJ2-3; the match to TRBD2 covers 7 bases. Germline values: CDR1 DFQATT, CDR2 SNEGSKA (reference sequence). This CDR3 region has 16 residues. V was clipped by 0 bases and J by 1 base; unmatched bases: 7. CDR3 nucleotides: TGCAGTGCTAGAGATCGGGGGGTTGGTGGCACAGATACGCAGTATTTT. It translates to CSARDRGVGGTDTQYF.

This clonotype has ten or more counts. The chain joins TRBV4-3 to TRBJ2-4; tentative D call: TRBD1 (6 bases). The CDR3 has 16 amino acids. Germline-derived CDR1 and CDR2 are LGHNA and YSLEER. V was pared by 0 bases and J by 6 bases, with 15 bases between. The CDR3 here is CASSQDLLGGRNIQYF. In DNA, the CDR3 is TGCGCCAGCAGCCAAGATCTCTTAGGGGGAAGAAACATTCAGTACTTC.

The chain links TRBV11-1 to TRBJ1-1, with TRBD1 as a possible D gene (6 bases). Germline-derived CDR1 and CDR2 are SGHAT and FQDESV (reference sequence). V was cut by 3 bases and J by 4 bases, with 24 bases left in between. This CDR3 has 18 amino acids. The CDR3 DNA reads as TGTGCCAGCAGCTTGGTTAATGTATGGGGCAGGGGTGGCACTGAAGCTTTCTTT. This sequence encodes CASSLVNVWGRGGTEAFF.

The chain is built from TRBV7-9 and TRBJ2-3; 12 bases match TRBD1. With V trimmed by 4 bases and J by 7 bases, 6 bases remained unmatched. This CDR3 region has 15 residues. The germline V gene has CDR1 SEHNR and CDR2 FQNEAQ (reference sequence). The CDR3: CASSWGQGAQNTQYF. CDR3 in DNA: TGTGCCAGCAGCTGGGGACAGGGGGCGCAAAATACGCAGTATTTT.